These T cell receptor beta chains were read from a single sample in a study of OX40 agonist ivuxolimab in advanced cancers. The repertoire was sequenced with immunoSEQ multiplex PCR; TCRdb's copy has only in-frame clones and lacks some. The sample records around 65,000 clones, 80% to 95% being singletons. The starting material was CD4+ or CD8+ T cells sorted from blood, obtained in a trial of the OX40 agonist ivuxolimab. The receptor source for this set is an adult with an advanced solid tumor such as melanoma, head and neck, liver or kidney cancer. The CDR3 runs from the conserved cysteine through the conserved F or W. A D gene is named only where the DNA matches it firmly.

v_gene: TRBV5-6
j_gene: TRBJ2-7
d_gene: -
CDR3aa: CASSLLDSYEQYF

v_gene: TRBV30
j_gene: TRBJ1-5
d_gene: -
CDR3aa: CAWSAGYSNQPQHF

v_gene: TRBV7-7
j_gene: TRBJ2-5
d_gene: -
CDR3aa: CASSLSSGVQETQYF

v_gene: TRBV4-1
j_gene: TRBJ2-7
d_gene: -
CDR3aa: CASSQVGGGAYEQYF

v_gene: TRBV5-1
j_gene: TRBJ2-1
d_gene: -
CDR3aa: CASSLSQNIYNEQFF

v_gene: TRBV6-6
j_gene: TRBJ2-2
d_gene: -
CDR3aa: CASSYKLVGTGELFF

v_gene: TRBV5-5
j_gene: TRBJ1-4
d_gene: -
CDR3aa: CASRVGNFDEKLFF

v_gene: TRBV28
j_gene: TRBJ2-6
d_gene: -
CDR3aa: CASSLPGPPSGANVLTF

v_gene: TRBV5-6
j_gene: TRBJ1-3
d_gene: -
CDR3aa: CASSLGVLPGNTIYF

v_gene: TRBV13
j_gene: TRBJ2-3
d_gene: -
CDR3aa: CASSQANREGRFTDTQYF

v_gene: TRBV10-3
j_gene: TRBJ2-3
d_gene: TRBD2
CDR3aa: CAISESTASGGSYTDTQYF

v_gene: TRBV2
j_gene: TRBJ1-1
d_gene: -
CDR3aa: CASSEYPGAEAFF

v_gene: TRBV28
j_gene: TRBJ2-1
d_gene: -
CDR3aa: CASSLKLVGNEQFF

v_gene: TRBV5-6
j_gene: TRBJ1-1
d_gene: -
CDR3aa: CASSLEGPPGGLNTEAFF

v_gene: TRBV7-4
j_gene: TRBJ2-7
d_gene: -
CDR3aa: CASSSEGTSTLDEQYF

v_gene: TRBV9
j_gene: TRBJ1-1
d_gene: TRBD1
CDR3aa: CASSVGGTGAEAFF

v_gene: TRBV4-1
j_gene: TRBJ2-7
d_gene: TRBD1
CDR3aa: CASSQGGQATF

v_gene: TRBV7-3
j_gene: TRBJ1-6
d_gene: -
CDR3aa: CASSLVAGLHSPLHF

v_gene: TRBV19
j_gene: TRBJ1-2
d_gene: -
CDR3aa: CASSDGRANYGYTF

v_gene: TRBV7-3
j_gene: TRBJ2-1
d_gene: TRBD2
CDR3aa: CASSSVPTRDYPNEQFF

v_gene: TRBV27
j_gene: TRBJ2-3
d_gene: -
CDR3aa: CASSRSLGTDTQYF

v_gene: TRBV29-1
j_gene: TRBJ2-6
d_gene: -
CDR3aa: CSVMTGRHQNGANVLTF

v_gene: TRBV4-1
j_gene: TRBJ2-1
d_gene: -
CDR3aa: CASSQWDLGEQFF

v_gene: TRBV6-1
j_gene: TRBJ2-1
d_gene: TRBD2
CDR3aa: CASSEVPGTSSDNEQFF

v_gene: TRBV9
j_gene: TRBJ2-3
d_gene: -
CDR3aa: CASSEAPRGLGDTQYF

v_gene: TRBV6-5
j_gene: TRBJ1-2
d_gene: -
CDR3aa: CASSYYFGADGYTF

v_gene: TRBV5-6
j_gene: TRBJ1-6
d_gene: -
CDR3aa: CASSPGPSPLHF

v_gene: TRBV30
j_gene: TRBJ1-2
d_gene: -
CDR3aa: CAWSPRENYGYTF

v_gene: TRBV20-1
j_gene: TRBJ1-1
d_gene: -
CDR3aa: CSARRHEAFF

v_gene: TRBV6-1
j_gene: TRBJ1-2
d_gene: -
CDR3aa: CACLARSYGYTF

v_gene: TRBV7-9
j_gene: TRBJ2-6
d_gene: -
CDR3aa: CASSLTQGMPRANVLTF

v_gene: TRBV15
j_gene: TRBJ2-1
d_gene: TRBD2
CDR3aa: CATSEKRGANEQFF

v_gene: TRBV7-9
j_gene: TRBJ1-1
d_gene: TRBD1
CDR3aa: CASRYDRDPAFF

v_gene: TRBV28
j_gene: TRBJ2-7
d_gene: -
CDR3aa: CASSAVTSRYEQYF

v_gene: TRBV7-2
j_gene: TRBJ1-1
d_gene: TRBD1
CDR3aa: CASSLVETGVPEAFF

v_gene: TRBV7-6
j_gene: TRBJ2-1
d_gene: TRBD2
CDR3aa: CASSLVGAAGGAYNEQFF

v_gene: TRBV5-4
j_gene: TRBJ2-7
d_gene: -
CDR3aa: CASSLDGYEQYF

v_gene: TRBV7-2
j_gene: TRBJ2-7
d_gene: TRBD1
CDR3aa: CASSLILNRGLAEQYF

v_gene: TRBV4-1
j_gene: TRBJ2-7
d_gene: TRBD1
CDR3aa: CASSPPSPGQVDYEQYF

v_gene: TRBV5-6
j_gene: TRBJ2-6
d_gene: TRBD2
CDR3aa: CASSLGEGYTSSGANVLTF

v_gene: TRBV5-1
j_gene: TRBJ2-7
d_gene: -
CDR3aa: CASSLVDGSEQYF

v_gene: TRBV5-6
j_gene: TRBJ2-7
d_gene: -
CDR3aa: CASSVGGGVYEQYF

v_gene: TRBV2
j_gene: TRBJ1-1
d_gene: -
CDR3aa: CASTDATTSAEAFF

v_gene: TRBV4-1
j_gene: TRBJ2-7
d_gene: -
CDR3aa: CASSQDRGADEQYF

v_gene: TRBV29-1
j_gene: TRBJ2-7
d_gene: TRBD1
CDR3aa: CSAMGQDSYEQYF

v_gene: TRBV19
j_gene: TRBJ1-2
d_gene: TRBD1
CDR3aa: CASSLTGGENYGYTF

v_gene: TRBV4-1
j_gene: TRBJ2-7
d_gene: -
CDR3aa: CASSQEGTLLGESSYEQYF

v_gene: TRBV10-2
j_gene: TRBJ1-1
d_gene: -
CDR3aa: CASSENAEAFF

v_gene: TRBV10-2
j_gene: TRBJ2-7
d_gene: -
CDR3aa: CASSEGGTTYGQYF

v_gene: TRBV7-9
j_gene: TRBJ2-7
d_gene: -
CDR3aa: CASSLSTYEQYF

v_gene: TRBV18
j_gene: TRBJ1-4
d_gene: TRBD1
CDR3aa: CASSPGQGGTNEKLFF

v_gene: TRBV29-1
j_gene: TRBJ2-7
d_gene: TRBD2
CDR3aa: CSVAGGLAGSYEQYF

v_gene: TRBV7-9
j_gene: TRBJ2-7
d_gene: TRBD1
CDR3aa: CASSLWQGALNEQYF